A selection of T cell receptor beta chains follows, all from one sample in a study of CD8+CD57+ T cells in acquired aplastic anemia. TCRdb re-called the reads through MiXCR, storing one row per CDR3 protein. This table has hundreds of thousands of distinct CDR3 sequences, more than 25% appearing once. The source material was sorted CD4+, CD8+, or CD8+CD57+ T cells (not recorded which) from PBMCs. The source is a human donor with aplastic anemia. Each CDR3 is given with its conserved first and last residue. Each record gives: J gene, D gene, CDR3 length, clone size, V gene, CDR3 protein, CDR3 DNA. The D gene is left open where the match is weak. Rows give clone size only sometimes, using once, few, many, or a class for an expanded clone.

TRBJ1-1 | . | 14 | . | TRBV25-1 | CASKSEGWYTEAFF | TGTGCCAGCAAATCTGAGGGGTGGTACACTGAAGCTTTCTTT
TRBJ1-4 | . | 14 | . | TRBV25-1 | CASSSGPWGEKLFF | TGTGCCAGCAGTTCGGGACCGTGGGGTGAAAAACTGTTTTTT
TRBJ1-1 | TRBD1 | 15 | few | TRBV4-2 | CASSPRNAGGTEAFF | TGTGCCAGCAGCCCTCGTAACGCAGGGGGGACTGAAGCTTTCTTT
TRBJ1-6 | . | 15 | . | TRBV11-1 | CASSPRSGLWAPLHF | TGTGCCAGCAGCCCTCGTAGCGGACTATGGGCACCCCTCCACTTT
TRBJ1-6 | . | 16 | . | TRBV15 | CATSSERNDWDSPLHF | TGTGCCACCAGCAGTGAGCGAAACGATTGGGATTCACCCCTCCACTTT
TRBJ2-5 | TRBD1 | 15 | . | TRBV19 | CASSTTGDREETQYF | TGTGCCAGTAGTACGACAGGGGACAGAGAAGAGACCCAGTACTTC
TRBJ2-7 | . | 15 | . | TRBV24-1 | CATSDSLVQPYEQYF | TGTGCCACCAGTGATTCATTGGTCCAGCCCTACGAGCAGTACTTC
TRBJ2-1 | TRBD2 | 14 | . | TRBV29-1 | CSDMGLAGGPVKFF | TGCAGCGATATGGGACTAGCGGGAGGACCAGTAAAGTTCTTC
TRBJ2-7 | TRBD2 | 13 | few | TRBV20-1 | CSAERGGGYEQYF | TGCAGTGCTGAGCGGGGGGGCGGCTACGAGCAGTACTTC
TRBJ1-1 | TRBD1 | 16 | . | TRBV5-1 | CASSLGRGLSGTEAFF | TGCGCCAGCAGCTTGGGGAGGGGGCTGTCGGGCACTGAAGCTTTCTTT
TRBJ1-3 | . | 15 | few | TRBV5-5 | CASSLAPGSGNTIYF | TGTGCCAGCAGCTTGGCGCCAGGCTCTGGAAACACCATATATTTT
TRBJ1-2 | . | 14 | . | TRBV10-3 | CAISEERASEGYTF | TGTGCTATCAGTGAGGAGCGGGCGTCTGAAGGCTACACCTTC
TRBJ2-6 | . | 15 | . | TRBV10-3 | CAISEPPAGANVLTF | TGTGCCATCAGTGAGCCCCCCGCTGGGGCCAACGTCCTGACTTTC
TRBJ1-6 | . | 14 | many | TRBV14 | CASSLVGRNSPLHF | TGTGCCAGCAGCCTCGTAGGGCGTAATTCACCCCTCCACTTT
TRBJ1-2 | TRBD1 | 15 | few | TRBV20-1 | CSARSPQGVVGGYTF | TGCAGTGCTAGAAGCCCTCAGGGGGTCGTGGGTGGCTACACCTTC
TRBJ2-2 | . | 17 | . | TRBV24-1 | CATPRGGRQGTTGEPFF | TGTGCCACCCCCCGGGGGGGGAGACAGGGTACGACCGGGGAGCCGTTTTTT
TRBJ2-5 | TRBD1 | 14 | many | TRBV19 | CASRDREFQETQYF | TGTGCCAGTAGAGACAGGGAATTCCAAGAGACCCAGTACTTC
TRBJ1-2 | . | 14 | . | TRBV4-3 | CASSQDLAREGYTF | TGCGCCAGCAGCCAAGATCTGGCCCGTGAGGGCTACACCTTC
TRBJ2-6 | TRBD2 | 17 | many | TRBV15 | CATDRFGLGSGANVLTF | TGTGCCACCGACCGTTTCGGACTAGGCTCTGGGGCCAACGTCCTGACTTTC
TRBJ2-5 | TRBD1 | 14 | . | TRBV5-1 | CASSTGDSQETQYF | TGCGCCAGCAGCACCGGGGACAGCCAAGAGACCCAGTACTTC
TRBJ1-1 | . | 15 | few | TRBV5-1 | CASSDRTGVGTEAFF | TGCGCCAGCAGCGACCGCACTGGGGTGGGAACTGAAGCTTTCTTT
TRBJ2-3 | . | 17 | . | TRBV9 | CASSVGGKIGHADTQYF | TGTGCCAGCAGCGTAGGGGGTAAAATAGGCCACGCAGATACGCAGTATTTT
TRBJ1-6 | . | 15 | many | TRBV7-9 | CASSSTRLGYSPLHF | TGTGCCAGCAGCTCTACGCGACTCGGGTATTCACCCCTCCACTTT
TRBJ2-5 | . | 12 | . | TRBV9 | CASRIQGETQYF | TGTGCCAGCAGGATTCAAGGAGAGACCCAGTACTTC
TRBJ1-1 | . | 13 | . | TRBV6-4 | CASSDEGHTEAFF | TGTGCCAGCAGTGACGAGGGCCACACTGAAGCTTTCTTT
TRBJ1-6 | . | 13 | many | TRBV6-1 | CASTVSTGSPLHF | TGTGCCAGCACCGTATCGACAGGTTCACCCCTCCACTTT
TRBJ2-7 | TRBD2 | 16 | many | TRBV20-1 | CSATLPSGRTSYEQYF | TGCAGTGCTACGCTCCCTAGCGGGAGGACTTCCTACGAGCAGTACTTC
TRBJ2-3 | . | 13 | . | TRBV24-1 | CATSVVNQDTQYF | TGTGCCACCAGTGTTGTCAACCAAGATACGCAGTATTTT
TRBJ1-1 | . | 13 | . | TRBV6-6 | CASSSWAGVKAFF | TGTGCCAGCAGCTCATGGGCTGGAGTCAAAGCTTTCTTT
TRBJ2-7 | TRBD1 | 14 | many | TRBV20-1 | CSASNRGSPYEQYF | TGCAGTGCTAGCAACAGGGGCTCCCCCTACGAGCAGTACTTC
TRBJ2-2 | TRBD2 | 14 | few | TRBV12-3/TRBV12-4 | CATVAGGHTGELFF | TGTGCCACAGTGGCGGGGGGACACACCGGGGAGCTGTTTTTT
TRBJ2-1 | TRBD1 | 16 | few | TRBV7-3 | CASSFSSFGTGVEQFF | TGTGCCAGCAGCTTTTCATCCTTCGGGACAGGGGTCGAGCAGTTCTTC
TRBJ1-4 | . | 9 | . | TRBV5-1 | CAIREKLFF | TGCGCCATCCGTGAAAAACTGTTTTTT
TRBJ2-5 | . | 12 | . | TRBV7-2 | CASSSSGGRQYF | TGTGCCAGCAGCTCTTCAGGAGGTAGGCAGTACTTC
TRBJ1-1 | . | 13 | . | TRBV6-1 | CASRGLSNTEAFF | TGTGCCAGCCGGGGGCTCTCGAACACTGAAGCTTTCTTT
TRBJ1-1 | . | 16 | few | TRBV25-1 | CASSQDKGRGRTEAFF | TGTGCCAGCAGCCAAGATAAAGGGAGGGGCAGGACTGAAGCTTTCTTT
TRBJ1-1 | . | 13 | once | TRBV10-3 | CAISGGGNTEAFF | TGTGCCATCAGTGGTGGGGGGAACACTGAAGCTTTCTTT
TRBJ1-1 | . | 14 | few | TRBV20-1 | CSAKFGAMNTEAFF | TGCAGTGCTAAGTTCGGGGCTATGAACACTGAAGCTTTCTTT
TRBJ2-7 | TRBD1 | 14 | . | TRBV7-2 | CASSPGQGRNEQYF | TGTGCCAGCAGCCCCGGACAGGGGCGGAACGAGCAGTACTTC
TRBJ1-4 | . | 15 | . | TRBV7-6 | CASSPGALNVEKLFF | TGTGCCAGCAGCCCCGGCGCTCTAAACGTAGAAAAACTGTTTTTT
TRBJ2-7 | TRBD1 | 14 | many | TRBV2 | CASKPGQGDHEQYF | TGTGCCAGCAAGCCGGGACAGGGAGACCACGAGCAGTACTTC
TRBJ1-6 | . | 17 | . | TRBV11-2 | CASSFRTGGPSSSPLHF | TGTGCCAGCAGCTTTCGGACGGGGGGCCCATCCAGCTCACCCCTCCACTTT
TRBJ2-4 | . | 18 | . | TRBV4-2 | CASSQAGTLAEAENIQYF | TGTGCCAGCAGCCAAGCAGGGACGTTGGCGGAAGCCGAAAACATTCAGTACTTC
TRBJ1-1 | . | 15 | many | TRBV7-9 | CASSRSGTIGTEAFF | TGTGCCAGCAGTCGATCCGGGACCATAGGGACTGAAGCTTTCTTT
TRBJ1-1 | . | 15 | many | TRBV10-3 | CAISEPRRGNTEAFF | TGTGCCATCAGTGAGCCGAGGCGTGGGAACACTGAAGCTTTCTTT
TRBJ1-1 | TRBD1 | 15 | few | TRBV11-3 | CASSLGRAQGVEAFF | TGTGCCAGCAGCTTAGGCCGTGCTCAGGGGGTTGAAGCTTTCTTT
TRBJ1-4 | . | 15 | . | TRBV30 | CAWAKDSLGNEKLFF | TGTGCCTGGGCAAAAGACAGCCTGGGAAATGAAAAACTGTTTTTT
TRBJ1-1 | . | 13 | once | TRBV6-1 | CASSPGIRIEAFF | TGTGCCAGCAGCCCGGGGATAAGGATTGAAGCTTTCTTT